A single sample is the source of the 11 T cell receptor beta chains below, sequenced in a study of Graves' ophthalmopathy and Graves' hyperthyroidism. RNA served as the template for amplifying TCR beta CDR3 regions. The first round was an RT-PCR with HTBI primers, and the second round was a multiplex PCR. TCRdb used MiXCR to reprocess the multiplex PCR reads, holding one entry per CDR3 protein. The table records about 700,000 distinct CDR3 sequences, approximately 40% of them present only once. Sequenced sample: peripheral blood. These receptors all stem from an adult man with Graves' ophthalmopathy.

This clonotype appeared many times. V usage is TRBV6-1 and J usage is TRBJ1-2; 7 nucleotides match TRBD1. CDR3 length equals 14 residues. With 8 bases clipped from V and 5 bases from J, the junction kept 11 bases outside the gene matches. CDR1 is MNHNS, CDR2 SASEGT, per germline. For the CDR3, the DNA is TGTGCCAGCCACACCCCCGGGACAGCTTATGGCTACACCTTC. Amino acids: CASHTPGTAYGYTF.

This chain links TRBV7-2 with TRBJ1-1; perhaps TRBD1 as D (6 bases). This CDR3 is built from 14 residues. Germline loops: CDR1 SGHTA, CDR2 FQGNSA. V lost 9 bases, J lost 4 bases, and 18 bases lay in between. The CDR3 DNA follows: TGTGCCAGTCGGAGCGGGGGCAGGGGCACTGAAGCTTTCTTT. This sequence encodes CASRSGGRGTEAFF. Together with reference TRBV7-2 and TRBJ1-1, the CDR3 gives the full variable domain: GAGVSQSPSNKVTEKGKDVELRCDPISGHTALYWYRQSLGQGLEFLIYFQGNSAPDKSGLPSDRFSAERTGGSVSTLTIQRTQQEDSAVYLCASRSGGRGTEAFFGQGTRLTVV.

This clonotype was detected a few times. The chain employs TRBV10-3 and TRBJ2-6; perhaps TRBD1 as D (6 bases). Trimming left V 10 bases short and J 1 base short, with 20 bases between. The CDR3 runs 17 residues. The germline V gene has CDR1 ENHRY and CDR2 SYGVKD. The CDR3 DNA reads TGTGCCAGCACCAGACAGGTTCCAATATCTGGGGCCAACGTCCTGACTTTC. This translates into CASTRQVPISGANVLTF.

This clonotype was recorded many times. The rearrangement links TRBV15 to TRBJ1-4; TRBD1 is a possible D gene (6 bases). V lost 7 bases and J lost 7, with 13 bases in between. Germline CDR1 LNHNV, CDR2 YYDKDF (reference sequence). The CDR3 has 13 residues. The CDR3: CATTGGPFEKLFF. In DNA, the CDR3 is TGTGCCACCACCGGGGGGCCGTTTGAAAAACTGTTTTTT.

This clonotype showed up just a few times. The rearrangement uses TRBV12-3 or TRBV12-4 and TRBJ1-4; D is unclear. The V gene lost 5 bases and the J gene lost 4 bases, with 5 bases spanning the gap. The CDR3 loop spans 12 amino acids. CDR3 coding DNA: TGTGCCAGCAGTCCCAATAATGAAAAACTGTTTTTT. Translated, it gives CASSPNNEKLFF.

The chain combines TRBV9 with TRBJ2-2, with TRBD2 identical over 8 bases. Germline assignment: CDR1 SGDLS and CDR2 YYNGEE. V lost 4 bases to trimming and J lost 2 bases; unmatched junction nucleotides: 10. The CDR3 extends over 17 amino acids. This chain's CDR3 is CASSFNQREKNTGELFF. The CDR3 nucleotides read TGTGCCAGCAGCTTTAACCAGCGGGAGAAAAACACCGGGGAGCTGTTTTTT.

Here the CDR3 DNA reads TGTGCCAGCAGCTCCTTGGGATTAACCGGCTTCTACGAGCAGTACTTC. Translation gives CASSSLGLTGFYEQYF. The chain uses TRBV5-4 and TRBJ2-7; D is undetermined. Germline V gives CDR1 SGHNT, CDR2 YYREEE (reference sequence). This CDR3 comprises 16 residues. Trimming shortened V by 3 bases and J by 3 bases, and 19 bases separated the two germline ends.

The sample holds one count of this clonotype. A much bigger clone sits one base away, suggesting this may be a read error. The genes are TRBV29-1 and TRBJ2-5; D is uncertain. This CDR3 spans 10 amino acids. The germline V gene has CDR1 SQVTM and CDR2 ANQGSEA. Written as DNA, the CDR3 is TGCGGCGTTGTCCGAGAGACCCAGTACTTC. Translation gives CGVVRETQYF.

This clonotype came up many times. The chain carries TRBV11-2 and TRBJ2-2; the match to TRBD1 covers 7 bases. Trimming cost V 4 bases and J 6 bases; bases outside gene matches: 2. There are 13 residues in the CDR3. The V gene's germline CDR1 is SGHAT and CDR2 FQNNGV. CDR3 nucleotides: TGTGCCAGCAGCTACAGGGGATCCGGGGAGCTGTTTTTT. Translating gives CASSYRGSGELFF.

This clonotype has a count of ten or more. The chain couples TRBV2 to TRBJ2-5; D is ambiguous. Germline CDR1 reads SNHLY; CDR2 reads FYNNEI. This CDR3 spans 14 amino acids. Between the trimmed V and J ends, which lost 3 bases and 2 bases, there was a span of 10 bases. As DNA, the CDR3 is TGTGCCAGCAGTGATAGAGCAAAACAAGAGACCCAGTACTTC. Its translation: CASSDRAKQETQYF.

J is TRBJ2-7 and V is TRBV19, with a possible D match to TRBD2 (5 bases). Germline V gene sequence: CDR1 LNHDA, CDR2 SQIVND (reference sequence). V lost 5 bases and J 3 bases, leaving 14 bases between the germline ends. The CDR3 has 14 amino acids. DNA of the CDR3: TGTGCCAGTAGTCCAAAAGACTATAACTACGAGCAGTACTTC. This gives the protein CASSPKDYNYEQYF.